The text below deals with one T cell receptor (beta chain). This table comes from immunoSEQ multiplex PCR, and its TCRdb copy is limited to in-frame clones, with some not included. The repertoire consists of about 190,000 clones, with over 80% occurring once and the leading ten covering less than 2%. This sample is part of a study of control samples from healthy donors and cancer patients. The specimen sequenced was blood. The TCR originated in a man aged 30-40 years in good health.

CDR3 DNA sequence: TGTGCCAGATGGGCGGGGGGGACAGGATCACCCCTCCACTTT. As protein: CARWAGGTGSPLHF. This chain uses TRBV19 with TRBJ1-6, with 8 bases that match TRBD1. The CDR3 has 14 amino acids. V dropped 9 bases and J dropped 10; count of bases not matched to a gene: 11. Per the germline V gene, CDR1 is LNHDA and CDR2 is SQIVND (reference sequence). Full variable domain (remainder filled in from reference TRBV19 and TRBJ1-6): DGGITQSPKYLFRKEGQNVTLSCEQNLNHDAMYWYRQDPGQGLRLIYYSQIVNDFQKGDIAEGYSVSREKKESFPLTVTSAQKNPTAFYLCARWAGGTGSPLHFGNGTRLTVT.